What follows is one T cell receptor (beta chain) and its context. No antigen is known for it. The sample holds no much larger clone one base away, and base qualities are not on file. The time point label, as the study defines it: baseline before first vaccination. Vaccinee samples were obtained from the UK trials COV001 and COV002, which included a single-blind randomized controlled phase 2/3 trial of AZD1222 (ChAdOx1 nCoV-19) in healthy adults. For TCRbeta chain sequencing, PBMC samples from trial participants were taken at day 0 and at day 28 after the second dose. The source of the sample is a study of T cell responses to AZD1222 COVID-19 vaccine (dated by TCRdb to the early 2020s). Study-wide context: AZD1222 recipients with second doses at about 4 weeks or about 12 weeks were pooled, because spike-specific TCR depth and breadth did not differ between schedules. TCR sequencing covered approximately 230 trial participants: 207 given two doses of AZD1222 and around 26 given two doses of MenACWY control vaccine. Trial participants were enrolled into age subgroups of 18-55, 56-69 and 70-plus years, which contained roughly 150, 30 and 60 TCR-sequenced participants, respectively.

From its cysteine to its phenylalanine, the CDR3 spans 13 amino acids. Of all the DNA, just the CDR3 is kept, 39 bases in frame from base 1. V sheds 5 bases and J sheds 1 base, leaving 8 bases between their ends. Reading the germline V gene gives CDR1 SNHLY and CDR2 FYNNEI. The CDR3 regions of human TCRbeta chains were subjected to immunosequencing. As for the original processing: TCRs in the repertoires were compared against a reference library of SARS-CoV-2-specific TCRs that had been generated with the MIRA antigen-specificity platform. Breadth was defined as the fraction of unique TCRs that were SARS-CoV-2-associated. Depth was defined as the fraction of total T cells that were SARS-CoV-2-associated. Using the MIRA data, each spike-specific TCR was assigned both to the spike region to which the TCR was reactive and to a CD4 or CD8 class. Log10-transformed breadth and depth values were compared by one-way ANOVA with Sidak's multiple comparisons tests. TCRdb mirrors the immuneACCESS table, restricted to in-frame sequences. Some clones are absent from its copies; in checked studies, under half trace to an unresolved V gene, and the reason for the others is unknown. For V, J and clone size, that table is used; D and trimming come from the DNA. A total of around 97,000 clones appear in this sample, about 92% of them only once. Jointly, the top ten make up 4% to 5.5% of the sample.

What the authors observed across the whole study: The vaccine-associated CD4 TCRs covered the entire spike protein, and the dominant responses fell in regions 160-218 and 743-854. The 56-69-year group was small, and its depth increase did not reach significance, likely because of low power. After two AZD1222 doses, spike-specific TCR breadth and depth were significantly higher than at day 0 and than in MenACWY recipients. No day 14 peak-response samples were available, so repertoires were characterized only after the peak T cell response. Conclusions about previously exposed vaccinees were limited because only six AZD1222 recipients were SARS-CoV-2 seropositive at baseline. Reportedly, almost half of the unique spike-specific TCRs recognized epitopes lying outside the regions that are mutated in the B.1.351 and B.1.1.7 variants. Most participants were white British and females outnumbered males, and the authors suggested that clonal diversity may have been underestimated.

The sequence was obtained from an adult in good health. This specimen consisted of peripheral blood, obtained on day 0 of AZD1222 vaccination. This sequence uses TRBV2 and TRBJ1-1, with the D gene call left open. The CDR3: CASSIDGNTEAFF. The sequence in DNA is TGTGCCAGCAGTATCGACGGGAACACTGAAGCTTTCTTT.